The clone carrying this TCR beta chain was counted between two and nine times. Its antigen is currently unknown. TCRdb fed the 5' RACE reads into MiXCR, producing one record per CDR3 protein. The table has 20,000 to 30,000 distinct CDR3 sequences, 4.5% to 7% seen once. The sample comes from a study of early T cells in non-severe SARS-CoV-2 infection. Whole-study context: Bulk RNA isolated from unsorted whole blood underwent sequencing; chains were not paired. Study-wide points: VDJdb matching, biased toward anti-spike CD8 responses, missed private and CD4 specificities.

The CDR3 is 16 residues long. V lost 4 bases and J lost 2; bases outside the gene matches: 7. Germline V gene lookup returns CDR1 SGHNT and CDR2 YYREEE (reference sequence). Material for sequencing was whole blood. The clonotype originates from an adult who was a healthcare worker with PCR-confirmed SARS-CoV-2 infection or an uninfected control (not recorded which). The chain combines TRBV5-4 with TRBJ2-3, with 10 positions matching TRBD2. CDR3 loop: CASSRTSGVPTDTQYF. The CDR3 DNA sequence: TGTGCCAGCAGCCGTACTAGCGGGGTCCCCACAGATACGCAGTATTTT.